The rows below give T cell receptor beta chains drawn from one sample of a study of immune aging and cytomegalovirus after organ transplant. No antigen is known for these receptors. TCRdb recomputed calls from the single-cell sequencing reads with MiXCR, one row per CDR3 protein. The sample contains fewer than 25,000 distinct CDR3 sequences, approximately 40% of which appear only once. Sequencing used CMV peptide-activated CD4+ and CD8+ T cells sorted from blood, obtained at five time points, pooled. The receptors here all came from a female donor who had a heart transplant and CMV viremia. Each CDR3 is given with its conserved first and last residue. The order of the fields is D gene, J gene, clone size, V gene, CDR3 DNA, CDR3 protein. A D gene is named only where the DNA matches it firmly. For some rows the clone size is stated as once, few or many, or as a class when expanded; others skip it.

D: TRBD1
J: TRBJ1-5
size: -
V: TRBV20-1
DNA: TGCAGTGCTAGAGATCGACAGGGAGGGATCCAGCCCCAGCATTTT
CDR3: CSARDRQGGIQPQHF

D: -
J: TRBJ1-2
size: few
V: TRBV6-5
DNA: TGTGCCAGCAGCCTGTACAGGGCGGACTATGGCTACACCTTC
CDR3: CASSLYRADYGYTF

D: -
J: TRBJ2-7
size: -
V: TRBV30
DNA: TGTGCCTGGGGGACCTTCTACGAGCAGTACTTC
CDR3: CAWGTFYEQYF

D: -
J: TRBJ2-3
size: many
V: TRBV21-1
DNA: TGTGCCAGCAGCCCTATTTCGTCAGGGGCCTTTGCTGGAGATACGCAGTATTTT
CDR3: CASSPISSGAFAGDTQYF

D: -
J: TRBJ2-1
size: few
V: TRBV11-3
DNA: TGTGCCAGCAGTAGGGGCTCCACCTACAATGAGCAGTTCTTC
CDR3: CASSRGSTYNEQFF

D: TRBD1
J: TRBJ1-1
size: -
V: TRBV7-6
DNA: TGTGCCAGCAGCTCGGGACAGGGTAACACTGAAGCTTTCTTT
CDR3: CASSSGQGNTEAFF

D: -
J: TRBJ2-1
size: many
V: TRBV6-2/TRBV6-3
DNA: TGTGCCAGCAGAACGCTAGGAAGGTCCTACAATGAGCAGTTCTTC
CDR3: CASRTLGRSYNEQFF

D: TRBD1
J: TRBJ1-4
size: many
V: TRBV20-1
DNA: TGCAGTGCTGTCCCCGGGACAGGACAAAATGAAAAACTGTTTTTT
CDR3: CSAVPGTGQNEKLFF

D: -
J: TRBJ2-1
size: many
V: TRBV29-1
DNA: TGCAGCGTTGAAAGGGACTCCATGGGGAATGAGCAGTTCTTC
CDR3: CSVERDSMGNEQFF

D: -
J: TRBJ2-7
size: -
V: TRBV11-2
DNA: TGTGCCAGCAGCTTAGAAAAATCTGTCATAATCTCCTACGAGCAGTACTTC
CDR3: CASSLEKSVIISYEQYF

D: TRBD1
J: TRBJ1-1
size: -
V: TRBV10-3
DNA: TGTGCCATCAGGGGGACAGTTGAAGCTTTCTTT
CDR3: CAIRGTVEAFF

D: -
J: TRBJ1-4
size: many
V: TRBV9
DNA: TGTGCCAGCAGCGTAGATATCGGCCGGGAGAGGGAAAAACTGTTTTTT
CDR3: CASSVDIGREREKLFF

D: -
J: TRBJ1-5
size: -
V: TRBV15
DNA: TGTGCCACCAGCGCAGAGACAGTCGCCAATCAGCCCCAGCATTTT
CDR3: CATSAETVANQPQHF

D: -
J: TRBJ1-1
size: few
V: TRBV3-1
DNA: TGTGCCAGCAGCCAAGTGGGACTGGGATTGGGGGCTTTCTTT
CDR3: CASSQVGLGLGAFF

D: TRBD2
J: TRBJ2-3
size: -
V: TRBV10-3
DNA: TGTGCCGCGATGACTAGCGGGGGCACAGATACGCAGTATTTT
CDR3: CAAMTSGGTDTQYF

D: -
J: TRBJ2-1
size: many
V: TRBV5-5
DNA: TGTGCCAGCAGCTTCAGTTGGACGGTCTCCTACAATGAGCAGTTCTTC
CDR3: CASSFSWTVSYNEQFF

D: TRBD1
J: TRBJ1-1
size: -
V: TRBV5-6
DNA: TGTGCCAGCAGTAGGGGGCTGGGCACAACCACGAACACTGAAGCTTTCTTT
CDR3: CASSRGLGTTTNTEAFF

D: TRBD2
J: TRBJ2-1
size: -
V: TRBV14
DNA: TGTGCCAGCAGCCAAGCTATAGGACTAGAGGCCGCCAATGAGCAGTTCTTC
CDR3: CASSQAIGLEAANEQFF

D: TRBD1
J: TRBJ2-7
size: once
V: TRBV19
DNA: TGTGCCAGCAGAAGGACCCTTATGGACAGGGGTTACGAGCAGTACTTC
CDR3: CASRRTLMDRGYEQYF

D: -
J: TRBJ2-3
size: few
V: TRBV2
DNA: TGTGCCAGCAGTGCTATGAGCGGCACAGATACGCAGTATTTT
CDR3: CASSAMSGTDTQYF

D: -
J: TRBJ2-2
size: -
V: TRBV5-1
DNA: TGCGTCAGCAGCTTAGGCGACACCGGGGAGCTGTTTTTT
CDR3: CVSSLGDTGELFF

D: -
J: TRBJ2-5
size: -
V: TRBV18
DNA: TGTGCCGGCTCACCAGGCGAAGAGACCCAGCACTTC
CDR3: CAGSPGEETQHF

D: TRBD2
J: TRBJ2-1
size: -
V: TRBV27
DNA: TGTGCCAGCAGTGTAGGACTAGCGGGAGGGAATGAGCAGTTCTTC
CDR3: CASSVGLAGGNEQFF

D: -
J: TRBJ1-2
size: few
V: TRBV2
DNA: TGTGCCAGCAGTACCACGGGACGGCACTATGGCTACACCTTC
CDR3: CASSTTGRHYGYTF

D: TRBD2
J: TRBJ2-1
size: -
V: TRBV20-1
DNA: TGCAGTGCTAGAGCAGTGGGACTAGCGGGTCCGAGCTCCTACAATGAGCAGTTCTTC
CDR3: CSARAVGLAGPSSYNEQFF

D: -
J: TRBJ2-3
size: many
V: TRBV20-1
DNA: TGCAGTGCTAGTCCTCTGGATACGCAGTATTTT
CDR3: CSASPLDTQYF

D: TRBD1
J: TRBJ2-2
size: -
V: TRBV29-1
DNA: TGCAGCGTTACCCAAGGGACAGGGGCCCTCACCGGGGAGCTGTTTTTT
CDR3: CSVTQGTGALTGELFF

D: -
J: TRBJ1-1
size: many
V: TRBV18
DNA: TGTGCCAGCTCACCTAGGACAAAAGAAGCTTTCTTT
CDR3: CASSPRTKEAFF

D: TRBD2
J: TRBJ2-1
size: -
V: TRBV20-1
DNA: TGCGGTGCTAGACGGCCTAGCGGGAGATATGAGCAGTTCTTC
CDR3: CGARRPSGRYEQFF

D: -
J: TRBJ2-7
size: medium-sized
V: TRBV20-1
DNA: TGCAGTGCTAGTAGGGCATTCTCCTACGAGCAGTACTTC
CDR3: CSASRAFSYEQYF

D: -
J: TRBJ2-3
size: once
V: TRBV7-2
DNA: TGTGCCAGCAGCTTGTCCCCGGACAGCAGGGATACGCAGTATTTT
CDR3: CASSLSPDSRDTQYF

D: -
J: TRBJ2-7
size: -
V: TRBV28
DNA: TGTGCCAGCAGTTTTTCGCGCGGACCCAAATACGAGCAGTACTTC
CDR3: CASSFSRGPKYEQYF

D: -
J: TRBJ1-1
size: -
V: TRBV11-2
DNA: TGTGCCAGCAGCTACTGGGACCGGAACACTGAAGCTTTCTTT
CDR3: CASSYWDRNTEAFF

D: TRBD2
J: TRBJ2-3
size: many
V: TRBV12-3/TRBV12-4
DNA: TGTGCCAGCAGCAAAGCGGGAGGGACAGATACGCAGTATTTT
CDR3: CASSKAGGTDTQYF

D: -
J: TRBJ2-7
size: medium-sized
V: TRBV18
DNA: TGTGCCAGCTCACCTAGTAAGGGGGAGCAGTACTTC
CDR3: CASSPSKGEQYF

D: TRBD2
J: TRBJ2-5
size: -
V: TRBV6-1
DNA: TGTGCCAGCAATGACCATAGCGGGACCCAAGAGACCCAGTACTTC
CDR3: CASNDHSGTQETQYF

D: -
J: TRBJ1-3
size: few
V: TRBV5-1
DNA: TGCGCCAGCAGCTTGGGTACAGAACCTGGAAACACCATATATTTT
CDR3: CASSLGTEPGNTIYF

D: -
J: TRBJ1-5
size: -
V: TRBV2
DNA: TGTGCCAGCAGCGTCGATCAGGGTGGGAATCAGCCCCAGCATTTT
CDR3: CASSVDQGGNQPQHF

D: -
J: TRBJ1-5
size: many
V: TRBV3-1
DNA: TGTGCCAGCAGCCAAGAAATAGAGGCCCAGCCCCAGCATTTT
CDR3: CASSQEIEAQPQHF

D: TRBD1
J: TRBJ2-1
size: -
V: TRBV7-9
DNA: TGTGCCAGCAGCTCGCCGGGACAGGGTTATCTAGTCGACTTC
CDR3: CASSSPGQGYLVDF

D: TRBD1
J: TRBJ1-1
size: -
V: TRBV7-9
DNA: TGTGCCAGCAGCTTAGCCGACAGGGGCACTGAAGCTTTCTTT
CDR3: CASSLADRGTEAFF

D: -
J: TRBJ1-5
size: -
V: TRBV2
DNA: TGTGCCAGCAGTGCGTGGGGACTCAGCAATCAGCCCCAGCATTTT
CDR3: CASSAWGLSNQPQHF

D: -
J: TRBJ2-3
size: -
V: TRBV3-1
DNA: TGTGCCAGCAGCCACCGCACAGATACGCAGTATTTT
CDR3: CASSHRTDTQYF

D: TRBD1
J: TRBJ1-6
size: few
V: TRBV6-6
DNA: TGTGCCAGCAGCCCCGACAGGGGCGGGGGCTCCTATAATTCACCCCTCCACTTT
CDR3: CASSPDRGGGSYNSPLHF

D: -
J: TRBJ1-2
size: many
V: TRBV28
DNA: TGTGCCAGCAAGTTTTTTTTGGAGTCCTATGGCTACACCTTC
CDR3: CASKFFLESYGYTF

D: -
J: TRBJ2-5
size: few
V: TRBV7-9
DNA: TGTGCCAGCAGCGAAAGACCCGCGGGAAACGTCGAGACCCAGTACTTC
CDR3: CASSERPAGNVETQYF

D: TRBD1
J: TRBJ2-7
size: -
V: TRBV20-1
DNA: TGCAGTGCTCTCAGGGGGCACGAGCAGTACTTC
CDR3: CSALRGHEQYF

D: -
J: TRBJ1-2
size: -
V: TRBV7-9
DNA: TGTGCCGGCAGCGGAACAAATGGCTACACCTTC
CDR3: CAGSGTNGYTF

D: -
J: TRBJ2-1
size: few
V: TRBV4-3
DNA: TGCGCCAGCAGCCAAGGGGTGGAGCAGTGGAATGAGCAGTTCTTC
CDR3: CASSQGVEQWNEQFF

D: -
J: TRBJ1-1
size: -
V: TRBV21-1
DNA: TGTGCCAGCAAGGGTATTGAAGCTTTCTTT
CDR3: CASKGIEAFF

D: TRBD1
J: TRBJ1-2
size: few
V: TRBV27
DNA: TGTGCCAGCATGGGACAGGGGGCGAACTATGGCTACACCTTC
CDR3: CASMGQGANYGYTF

D: -
J: TRBJ2-5
size: many
V: TRBV25-1
DNA: TGTGCCAGCAGTGAAGGTGGCTCCGGGGGGACCCAGTACTTC
CDR3: CASSEGGSGGTQYF

D: -
J: TRBJ1-5
size: -
V: TRBV12-3/TRBV12-4
DNA: TGTGCCAGCAGTCTGGGGGGCGGCAATCAGCCCCAGCATTTT
CDR3: CASSLGGGNQPQHF

D: -
J: TRBJ2-3
size: -
V: TRBV4-3
DNA: TGCGCCAGCAGCCAAGATCCCGCTAGCACAGATACGCAGTATTTT
CDR3: CASSQDPASTDTQYF

D: -
J: TRBJ1-4
size: many
V: TRBV11-3
DNA: TGTGCCAGCAGCAAGCCCAAAGAAAAACTGTTTTTT
CDR3: CASSKPKEKLFF